The 28 T cell receptor beta chains listed next were all sequenced from one sample in a study of cytotoxic CD8 clonotypes in ibrutinib-treated CLL. Sequencing was performed with immunoSEQ multiplex PCR; in TCRdb, only in-frame clones are kept and a portion is missing. The top ten clones hold about 40% of a sample with 110,000 or so clones, 45% to 65% of them seen once. The material was PBMCs, obtained after 24 months of ibrutinib treatment. These receptors came from a human donor with chronic lymphocytic leukemia.

The J gene is TRBJ2-1, the V gene TRBV11-3, with 9 bases that match TRBD1. The germline V gene encodes CDR1 SGHNT and CDR2 YENEEA. The length of the CDR3 is 17 residues. The junction had 9 bases not matched to a gene; V was cut back by 0 bases and J by 6 bases. The CDR3 region is CASSLDGGQGGINEQFF. The CDR3 DNA is TGTGCCAGCAGCTTAGATGGGGGACAGGGTGGGATCAATGAGCAGTTCTTC.

V is TRBV29-1 and J is TRBJ2-3; 7 positions agree with TRBD2. The CDR3 has 15 residues. The germline V gene has CDR1 SQVTM and CDR2 ANQGSEA. V dropped 1 base and J dropped 4; count of bases not matched to a gene: 8. The CDR3 nucleotides are TGCAGCGTTGAAGGCGGGACTACGGGATCAGATACGCAGTATTTT. Its protein is CSVEGGTTGSDTQYF.

The genes are TRBV29-1 and TRBJ2-1, with 8 bases lining up with TRBD1. In germline, CDR1 is SQVTM, CDR2 ANQGSEA. Trimming removed 6 bases from V and 6 bases from J; junction bases left unmatched: 1. The CDR3 is made up of 11 amino acids. This CDR3 is CSVTGGNEQFF. In DNA form, the CDR3 reads TGCAGCGTCACAGGGGGCAATGAGCAGTTCTTC.

This clone has only a few counts. V and J are TRBV4-1 and TRBJ2-5; D may match TRBD1 or TRBD2 (5 bases each). V gave up 0 bases and J gave up 5 bases, with 13 bases separating them. The length of the CDR3 is 15 residues. Per the germline V gene, CDR1 is MGHRA and CDR2 is YSYEKL. The CDR3 spells CASSQDGASRETQYF. In DNA, the CDR3 is TGCGCCAGCAGCCAAGACGGGGCGAGCAGGGAGACCCAGTACTTC.

The gene calls are TRBV6-1 and TRBJ2-7; 8 bases agree with TRBD1. The trim removed 5 bases at V and 2 bases at J, leaving 8 bases unmatched. Per the germline V gene, CDR1 is MNHNS and CDR2 is SASEGT. This CDR3 has 15 residues. CDR3 sequence (DNA): TGTGCCAGCAGTCGCCGAGGGACAGGAACCTACGAGCAGTACTTC. Amino acid sequence: CASSRRGTGTYEQYF.

The chain recombines TRBV5-1 with TRBJ2-1; perhaps TRBD2 as D (5 bases). The CDR3 runs 14 residues. The V and J ends lost 1 base and 4 bases respectively, with 9 bases between them. The V gene's germline CDR1 is SGHRS and CDR2 YFSETQ. The CDR3 spells CASSLIATYNEQFF. Written as DNA, the CDR3 is TGCGCCAGCAGCTTGATAGCGACTTACAATGAGCAGTTCTTC.

V and J are TRBV7-9 and TRBJ2-7; 11 positions match TRBD2. This CDR3 has 16 residues. Germline V lookup: CDR1 SEHNR, CDR2 FQNEAQ (reference sequence). V dropped 4 bases and J dropped 5; count of bases not matched to a gene: 10. This CDR3 is CASSSSSGGLSHEQYF. The CDR3 DNA reads as TGTGCCAGCAGCTCTTCTAGCGGGGGGCTTTCGCACGAGCAGTACTTC.

This chain links TRBV28 with TRBJ1-5; 8 nucleotides match TRBD1. The J segment lost 6 bases and the V segment lost 8 bases, leaving 6 bases of the junction unmatched. CDR3 length equals 13 residues. Germline CDR1 is MDHEN and CDR2 is SYDVKM. Here the CDR3 reads CASQDRGGQPQHF. The CDR3 DNA reads TGTGCCAGCCAAGACAGGGGCGGTCAGCCCCAGCATTTT.

A word on this clone: With a much larger clone just one base away, this may be a read error. The CDR3 sequence: CASSQDISGAYGYTF. CDR3 DNA: TGCGCCAGCAGCCAAGATATTTCAGGGGCCTATGGCTACACCTTC. The chain links TRBV9 to TRBJ1-2, with D tentatively TRBD1 (6 bases). CDR1 SGDLS and CDR2 YYNGEE come from the germline V gene. This CDR3 spans 15 amino acids.

Only a few counts were recorded for this clone. J is TRBJ1-1 and V is TRBV4-2; D unresolved. Germline CDR1 LGHNA, CDR2 YNFKEQ. Trimming took 2 bases from V and 6 from J, leaving 7 bases between them. The CDR3 loop spans 12 amino acids. CDR3 protein: CASSQPAPEAFF. The CDR3, as DNA: TGTGCCAGCAGCCAACCGGCCCCTGAAGCTTTCTTT.

The rearrangement joins TRBV23-1 to TRBJ1-1; D unresolved. TRBV23-1 is placed among ORFs of uncertain function. V lost 3 bases and J lost 2, with 7 bases in between. There are 13 residues in the CDR3. The CDR3 is CASSQGANTEAFF. The CDR3 coding sequence is TGCGCCAGCAGTCAGGGCGCAAACACTGAAGCTTTCTTT.

The V gene is TRBV5-4, the J gene TRBJ1-2; the match to TRBD1 covers 8 bases. The V gene's germline CDR1 is SGHNT and CDR2 YYREEE (reference sequence). Trimming at V came to 0 bases and at J to 4 bases, leaving 2 bases not matched to a gene. CDR3 size: 14 residues. The CDR3, as DNA: TGTGCCAGCAGCTTGGACAGGGGGAGCTATGGCTACACCTTC. This codes for CASSLDRGSYGYTF.

The chain has TRBV5-4 and TRBJ1-1, with TRBD1 matching over 7 bases. The CDR3 length is 13 residues. V lost 4 bases, J lost 3 bases, and 3 bases stayed unmatched. The germline CDR1 and CDR2 sequences are SGHNT and YYREEE (reference sequence). The CDR3 here is CASSRDSHTEAFF. The CDR3 DNA is TGTGCCAGCAGCCGGGACAGTCACACTGAAGCTTTCTTT.

This clone has more than one count but fewer than ten. The J gene is TRBJ2-3, the V gene TRBV9; no clear D. CDR3 length: 12 residues. Trimming removed 3 bases from V and 2 bases from J, with 4 bases in between. The germline V gene encodes CDR1 SGDLS and CDR2 YYNGEE. The CDR3 DNA reads as TGTGCCAGCAGCGCTTCCACAGATACGCAGTATTTT. It translates to CASSASTDTQYF.

The genes are TRBV28 and TRBJ2-3; no definite D call. In germline, CDR1 is MDHEN, CDR2 SYDVKM. This CDR3 has 13 amino acids. V shed 7 bases and J shed 2 bases, with 10 bases lying between them. In DNA form, the CDR3 reads TGTGCCAGCATGGGCTCAAACACAGATACGCAGTATTTT. Its protein product is CASMGSNTDTQYF.

The rearrangement links TRBV4-1 to TRBJ2-1; 8 bases match TRBD2. Losses at the gene ends were 0 bases for V and 11 bases for J; bases not matched to a gene: 12. This CDR3 contains 16 residues. CDR1 is MGHRA and CDR2 is YSYEKL in the germline V gene. The chain's CDR3 is CASSQDPAGAGYKQFF. The CDR3 region has the DNA TGCGCCAGCAGCCAAGACCCAGCGGGGGCAGGTTATAAGCAGTTCTTC.

DNA for the CDR3: TGCGCCAGCAGCCCCCGGGGTAGCGGGGGTTACACAGATACGCAGTATTTT. Protein sequence: CASSPRGSGGYTDTQYF. The chain combines TRBV5-1 with TRBJ2-3; 9 nucleotides line up with TRBD2. In germline, CDR1 is SGHRS, CDR2 YFSETQ. The CDR3 spans 17 residues. With 4 bases clipped from V and 2 bases from J, the junction kept 11 bases outside the gene matches.

The chain recombines TRBV7-3 with TRBJ2-7; D possibly corresponds to TRBD1 (6 bases). This CDR3 region has 13 residues. From germline, CDR1 is SGHTA and CDR2 FQGTGA. V lost 5 bases and J lost 9, with 17 bases in between. The CDR3 here is CASSPRTEGVQYF. The CDR3 DNA sequence: TGTGCCAGCAGCCCGCGGACAGAGGGTGTGCAGTACTTC.

This clone was observed a handful of times. The chain has TRBV29-1 and TRBJ2-3; 7 bases map to TRBD2. Germline CDR1 and CDR2: SQVTM and ANQGSEA. This CDR3 has 16 amino acids. Unmatched junction bases numbered 14, after V lost 3 bases and J lost 5 bases. The CDR3 region has the DNA TGCAGCGTTGAGGGGAGAGGGAGGGTTGATAGAGATACGCAGTATTTT. Translation gives CSVEGRGRVDRDTQYF.

The chain joins TRBV19 to TRBJ2-2; D not certain. The germline V and J ends were trimmed by 5 bases and 4 bases, with 11 bases remaining between them. The germline CDR1 and CDR2 sequences are LNHDA and SQIVND (reference sequence). This CDR3 spans 14 amino acids. The DNA of the CDR3 is TGTGCCAGTAGTCCACACGGAAGCACCGGGGAGCTGTTTTTT. It specifies CASSPHGSTGELFF.

This clone has a handful of counts. V gene TRBV30 combines with J gene TRBJ1-2; D ambiguous. V dropped 5 bases and J dropped 4 bases, with 20 bases sitting between them. CDR3 size: 15 residues. The germline V gene encodes CDR1 GTSNPN and CDR2 SVGIG (reference sequence). The CDR3 nucleotides read TGTGCCTGGTCCCGGACGGGCTCATTCTCCTATGGCTACACCTTC. Amino acids: CAWSRTGSFSYGYTF.

The genes are TRBV6-5 and TRBJ2-7; 10 positions match TRBD2. Germline lookup yields CDR1 MNHEY and CDR2 SVGAGI. With V trimmed by 5 bases and J by 4 bases, 8 bases remained unmatched. The CDR3 sequence is 15 residues long. CDR3 in DNA: TGTGCCAGCAGTAGCATAGCGGGGGGAAAATACGAGCAGTACTTC. This encodes CASSSIAGGKYEQYF.

The chain joins TRBV6-1 to TRBJ2-3, with 7 bases matching TRBD1. The germline CDR1 and CDR2 sequences are MNHNS and SASEGT. The CDR3 is made up of 14 amino acids. V lost 1 base and J lost 6; bases outside the gene matches: 4. CDR3 in amino acids: CASSEEGAWDTQYF. Written as DNA, the CDR3 is TGTGCCAGCAGTGAAGAGGGGGCTTGGGATACGCAGTATTTT.

This clone was seen more than once but under ten times. J is TRBJ2-7 and V is TRBV6-5; 10 nucleotides match TRBD1. Germline V gene data show CDR1 as MNHEY and CDR2 as SVGAGI. The CDR3 spans 14 residues. The ends lost 6 bases at V and 4 bases at J; junction bases unmatched: 6. CDR3 protein: CASRKGQGIYEQYF. The CDR3 DNA is TGTGCCAGCAGAAAGGGACAGGGGATTTACGAGCAGTACTTC.

The rearrangement joins TRBV6-1 to TRBJ1-1; D possibly corresponds to TRBD1 (5 bases). CDR1 and CDR2 from the germline V gene are MNHNS and SASEGT. V lost 11 bases, J lost 6 bases, and 19 bases lay in between. This CDR3 is 13 amino acids long. The CDR3 DNA sequence: TGTGCCGGAAGTATCGGACACTCACCTGAAGCTTTCTTT. It encodes CAGSIGHSPEAFF.

Note on this clone: The sample holds other DNA sequences that translate to the same CDR3. CDR3 sequence (DNA): TGCGCCAGCAGCTTGGAGGGAAGCAATCAGCCCCAGCATTTT. Its translation is CASSLEGSNQPQHF. The chain couples TRBV5-1 to TRBJ1-5; no reliable D call. The CDR3 extends over 14 amino acids. Trimming pared 0 bases from V and 1 base from J, leaving 5 bases between. Germline V lookup: CDR1 SGHRS, CDR2 YFSETQ.

The chain joins TRBV9 to TRBJ2-2; TRBD1 agrees at 7 bases. This CDR3 has 17 residues. Germline values: CDR1 SGDLS, CDR2 YYNGEE. V was pared by 3 bases and J by 6 bases, with 14 bases of the junction left unmatched. CDR3 region: CASSASSDRASAGELFF. DNA for the CDR3: TGTGCCAGCAGCGCCTCCTCCGACAGGGCGTCTGCCGGGGAGCTGTTTTTT.

V is TRBV5-1 and J is TRBJ1-6, with 8 nucleotides matching TRBD1. J lost 5 bases, V lost 4 bases, and 5 bases had no gene match. There are 15 residues in the CDR3. The germline gives CDR1 SGHRS, CDR2 YFSETQ. The CDR3 here is CASSPKGQDNSPLHF. CDR3 coding DNA: TGCGCCAGCAGCCCGAAGGGACAGGATAATTCACCCCTCCACTTT.